This T cell receptor beta chain is drawn from a study of blood T cell repertoires in COVID-19 (dated by TCRdb to about 2020). Study-level background: Collaborator samples came from the United States, Italy and Spain and covered acute and convalescent phases of COVID-19. The repertoires were made available in a free public database intended to serve as a resource for research on the immune response to SARS-CoV-2. The sample metadata nearly always contained a de-identified subject ID, COVID-19 status, age in years and sex. Where HLA class I and class II types were available, the types were taken from metadata supplied by the sample provider, not from assay-based typing. Samples were obtained from the ongoing ImmuneRACE study (first 160 participants) and from roughly 1,300 subjects provided by 6 global collaborators. The prospective study material was composed of cDNA or gDNA derived from T cells, B-cell-depleted T cells, or PBMCs. Deeply sampled blood TCRbeta repertoires from subjects exposed to, actively infected with, or recovered from COVID-19 were included in the dataset.

Another Seattle source contributed samples from volunteer blood donors who had recovered from COVID-19. Whole blood was collected in K2EDTA tubes by collaborating institutions according to the institutions' own protocols. For TCRbeta analysis, collaborators shipped samples in one of three forms: frozen whole blood, isolated PBMCs, or DNA extracted from either of those sample types. Paper-wide results and their limitations: Clinical and demographic metadata were provided uncurated, with the amount varying by source and participant.

This clone occurred a few times. This receptor's antigen is unknown. No qualities accompany the bases; no much larger clone lies one base away. TCRbeta CDR3 regions were amplified from genomic DNA by means of the immunoSEQ Assay, a bias-controlled multiplex PCR. In the original analysis: The number of nucleated cells in each sample was estimated from the amplification of reference gene primers within the assay. To quantify the absolute abundance of each unique TCRbeta CDR3 rearrangement, sequence reads were collapsed and filtered. For each sample, productive Simpson clonality was calculated as the square root of Simpson's diversity index across productive rearrangements. TCRdb provides this immuneACCESS table in a form limited to in-frame rearrangements. Some clones are lacking; in checked studies, under half of them reflect an unresolved V gene, and why the rest are absent is not known. The DNA gave D and trimming, while V, J and clone size come from that table. The sample profile shows about 200,000 clones; approximately 90% of them were found once. Of the sample, approximately 2.1% is held by the ten largest clones.

The sequenced sample consisted of peripheral blood. The sequence was collected from a man aged 25-45 years who had recovered from COVID-19.

The sequenced DNA is TGTGCCAGCAGAACAGGTCCCAATGAAAAACTGTTTTTT. Its translation reads: CASRTGPNEKLFF. The sequence is built from TRBV6-6 and TRBJ1-4, with a weak D call of TRBD1 (5 bases match). The junction shows trimming of 6 bases on V and 5 bases on J, plus 10 bases between the germline ends. The CDR3 runs 13 residues from the cysteine to the phenylalanine. CDR3 DNA only is kept here, 39 bases in frame from base 1. CDR1 and CDR2 are read off the germline V gene (reference sequence) as MNHNY and SVGAGI.